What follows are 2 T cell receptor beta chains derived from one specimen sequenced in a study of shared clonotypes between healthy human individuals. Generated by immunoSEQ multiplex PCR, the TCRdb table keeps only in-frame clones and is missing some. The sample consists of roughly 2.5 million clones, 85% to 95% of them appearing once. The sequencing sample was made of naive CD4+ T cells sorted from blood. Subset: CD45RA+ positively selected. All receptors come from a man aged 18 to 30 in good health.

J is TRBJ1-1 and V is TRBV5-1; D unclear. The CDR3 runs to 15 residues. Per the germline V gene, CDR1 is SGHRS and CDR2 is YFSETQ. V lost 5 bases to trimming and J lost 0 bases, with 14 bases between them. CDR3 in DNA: TGCGCCAGCAGGGGGAGCGGCGGCTTGAACACTGAAGCTTTCTTT. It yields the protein CASRGSGGLNTEAFF.

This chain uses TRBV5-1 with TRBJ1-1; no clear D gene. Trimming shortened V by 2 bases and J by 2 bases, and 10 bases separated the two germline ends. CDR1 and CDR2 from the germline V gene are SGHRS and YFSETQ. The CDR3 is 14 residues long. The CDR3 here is CASSFARANTEAFF. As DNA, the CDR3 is TGCGCCAGCAGCTTCGCTCGGGCTAACACTGAAGCTTTCTTT. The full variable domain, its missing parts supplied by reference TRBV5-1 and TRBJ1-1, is KAGVTQTPRYLIKTRGQQVTLSCSPISGHRSVSWYQQTPGQGLQFLFEYFSETQRNKGNFPGRFSGRQFSNSRSEMNVSTLELGDSALYLCASSFARANTEAFFGQGTRLTVV.